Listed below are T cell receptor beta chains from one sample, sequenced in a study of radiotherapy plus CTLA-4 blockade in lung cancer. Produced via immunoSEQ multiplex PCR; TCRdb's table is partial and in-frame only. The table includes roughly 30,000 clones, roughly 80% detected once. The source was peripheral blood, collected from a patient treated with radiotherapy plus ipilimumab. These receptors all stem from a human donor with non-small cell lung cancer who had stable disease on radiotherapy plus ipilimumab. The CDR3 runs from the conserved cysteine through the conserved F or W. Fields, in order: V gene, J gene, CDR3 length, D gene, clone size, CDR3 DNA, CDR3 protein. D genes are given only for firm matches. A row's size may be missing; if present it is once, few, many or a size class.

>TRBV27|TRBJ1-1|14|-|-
TGTGCCAGCAGCTCCCGACTGGGAAACACTGAAGCTTTCTTT
CASSSRLGNTEAFF
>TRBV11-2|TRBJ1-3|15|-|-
TGTGCCAGCAGCTTAAGCTCCCTTCGGGGAAACACCATATATTTT
CASSLSSLRGNTIYF
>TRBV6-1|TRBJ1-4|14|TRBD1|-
TGTGCCAGCAGGGGGACAGGGGAGGATGAAAAACTGTTTTTT
CASRGTGEDEKLFF
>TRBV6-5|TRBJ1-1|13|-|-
TGTGCCATTCACCCCGCCAGAGGCACTGAAGCTTTCTTT
CAIHPARGTEAFF
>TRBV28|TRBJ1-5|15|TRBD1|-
TGTGCCAGCAGCCCGGGCGGACAGGGGCATCAGCCCCAGCATTTT
CASSPGGQGHQPQHF
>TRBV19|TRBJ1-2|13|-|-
TGTGCCAGTAGTATAGGGACAGACTATGGCTACACCTTC
CASSIGTDYGYTF
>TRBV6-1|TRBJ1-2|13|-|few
TGTGCCAGCACGCACAGACCTAACTATGGCTACACCTTC
CASTHRPNYGYTF
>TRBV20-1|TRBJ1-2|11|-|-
TGCAGTGTTTCAGGGGACTATGGCTACACCTTC
CSVSGDYGYTF
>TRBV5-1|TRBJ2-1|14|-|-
TGCGCCAGCACCGGAGACAGCTCCTACAATGAGCAGTTCTTC
CASTGDSSYNEQFF
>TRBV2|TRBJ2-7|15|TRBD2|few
TGTGCCAGCAGTGAACTAGCGGGGGGCTCCTACGAGCAGTACTTC
CASSELAGGSYEQYF
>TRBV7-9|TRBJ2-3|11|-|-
TGTGCCAGCAGCCCCTATGATACGCAGTATTTT
CASSPYDTQYF
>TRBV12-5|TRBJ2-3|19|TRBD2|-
TGTGCTAGTGGTTTGGCCGGGACTAGCACCTGGAAAAGCACAGATACGCAGTATTTT
CASGLAGTSTWKSTDTQYF
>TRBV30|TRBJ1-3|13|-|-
TGTGCCTGGAGTGAGTGGGGTGGAAACACCATATATTTT
CAWSEWGGNTIYF
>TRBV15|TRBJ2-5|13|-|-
TGTGCCACCAGCAGAGATCGGAAGGAGACCCAGTACTTC
CATSRDRKETQYF
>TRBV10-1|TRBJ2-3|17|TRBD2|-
TGCGCCAGCAGTGATCCCCGGGGACTAGCGGCCACAGATACGCAGTATTTT
CASSDPRGLAATDTQYF
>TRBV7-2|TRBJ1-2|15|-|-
TGTGCCAGCAGCTTAGCAAGGCGGTCTACCTATGGCTACACCTTC
CASSLARRSTYGYTF
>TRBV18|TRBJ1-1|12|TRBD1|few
TGTGCCAGCTCAACAGGGGGCACTGAAGCTTTCTTT
CASSTGGTEAFF
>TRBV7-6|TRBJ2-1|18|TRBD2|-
TGTGCCAGCAGCTTAGGGCTAGCGGGGGGGCCGGTGGGCAATGAGCAGTTCTTC
CASSLGLAGGPVGNEQFF
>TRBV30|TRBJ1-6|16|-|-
TGTGCCTGGACTCAGGGAGGAGGATCCTATAATTCACCCCTCCACTTT
CAWTQGGGSYNSPLHF
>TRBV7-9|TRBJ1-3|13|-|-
TGTGCCAGCCTGATTAATTCTGGAAACACCATATATTTT
CASLINSGNTIYF
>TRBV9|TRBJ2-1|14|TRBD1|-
TGTGCCAGCCACAAGACAGGGGCGGGCAATGAGCAGTTCTTC
CASHKTGAGNEQFF
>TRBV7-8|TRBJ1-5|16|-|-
TGTGCCAGCAGCTTAGCCCCGACAGATAGCAATCAGCCCCAGCATTTT
CASSLAPTDSNQPQHF
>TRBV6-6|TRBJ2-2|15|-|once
TGTGCCAGCAGCCCCCGAGGGGAGTCCACCGGGGAGCTGTTTTTT
CASSPRGESTGELFF
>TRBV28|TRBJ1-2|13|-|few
TGTGCCACCTCTGGGGTAGTTAACTATGGCTACACCTTC
CATSGVVNYGYTF
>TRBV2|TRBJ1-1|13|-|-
TGTGCCAGCAATTTAGCGGCGAACACTGAAGCTTTCTTT
CASNLAANTEAFF
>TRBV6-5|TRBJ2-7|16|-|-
TGTGCCAGCAGTTACGCTTCGGACAGTGGATCCTACGAGCAGTACTTC
CASSYASDSGSYEQYF
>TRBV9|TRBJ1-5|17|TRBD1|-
TGTGCCAGCAGCGCGGGACAGGGAGGGTATAGCAATCAGCCCCAGCATTTT
CASSAGQGGYSNQPQHF
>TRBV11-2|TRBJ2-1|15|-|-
TGTGCCAGCAGCTTAACCGGGGGCGCCTACAATGAGCAGTTCTTC
CASSLTGGAYNEQFF
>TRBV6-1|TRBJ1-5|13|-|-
TGTGCCAGCAGAGACGGGGTGTTTCAGCCCCAGCATTTT
CASRDGVFQPQHF
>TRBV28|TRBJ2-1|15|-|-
TGTGCCAGCAGTTTTACCCCGACTTCAAACAATGAGCAGTTCTTC
CASSFTPTSNNEQFF
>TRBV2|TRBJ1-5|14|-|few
TGTGCCAGCAGTGTTGCACGGATGAATCAGCCCCAGCATTTT
CASSVARMNQPQHF
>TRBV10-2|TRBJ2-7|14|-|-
TGCGCCAGCAGTGAGTCGGGGGGCTCCTACGAGCAGTACTTC
CASSESGGSYEQYF
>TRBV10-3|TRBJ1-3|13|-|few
TGTGCCATCAGGGACAACTCTGGAAACACCATATATTTT
CAIRDNSGNTIYF
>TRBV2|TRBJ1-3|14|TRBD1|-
TGTGCCAGCAGTCTTAACAGGGGTGGAAACACCATATATTTT
CASSLNRGGNTIYF
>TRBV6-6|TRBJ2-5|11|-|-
TGTGCCACCAGGGACATCGAGACCCAGTACTTC
CATRDIETQYF
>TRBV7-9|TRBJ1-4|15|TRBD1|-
TGTGCCAGCAGCTTAGAGGGGGCAGGGTATGAAAAACTGTTTTTT
CASSLEGAGYEKLFF
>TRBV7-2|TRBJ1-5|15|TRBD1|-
TGTGCCAGCAGCTTAGAGGGGGCCTCAGGTCAGCCCCAGCATTTT
CASSLEGASGQPQHF
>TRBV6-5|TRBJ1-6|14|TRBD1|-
TGTGCCAGCAGTCCTGGACAGGGAAGATCACCCCTCCACTTT
CASSPGQGRSPLHF
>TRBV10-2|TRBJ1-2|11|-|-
TGCGCCAGCAGTGAGTCGGGGCAGCTTTTATTC
CASSESGQLLF
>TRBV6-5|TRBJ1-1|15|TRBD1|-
TGTGCCAGCAGTTACAGGAGACAGGGGTCGACTGAAGCTTTCTTT
CASSYRRQGSTEAFF
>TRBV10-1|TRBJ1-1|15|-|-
TGCGCCAGCAGTGAGTCTATTACGGAGAACAGTGAAGCTTTCTTT
CASSESITENSEAFF
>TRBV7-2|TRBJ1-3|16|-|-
TGTGCCAGCAGCTTAGTCGGAGGTGGTTCTGGAAACACCATATATTTT
CASSLVGGGSGNTIYF
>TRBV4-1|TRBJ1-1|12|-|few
TGCGCCAGCAGCCAAGGAGGGATTGAAGCTTTCTTT
CASSQGGIEAFF
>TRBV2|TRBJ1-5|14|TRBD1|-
TGTGCCAGCAGCCAAACAGGGGCTCATCAGCCCCAGCATTTT
CASSQTGAHQPQHF
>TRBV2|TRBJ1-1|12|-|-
TGTGCCAGCAGGGGTGCGAACACTGAAGCTTTCTTT
CASRGANTEAFF
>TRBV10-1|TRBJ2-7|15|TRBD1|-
TGCGCCAGCAGTGAGAGACAGGGGGGGTACAACGAGCAGTACTTC
CASSERQGGYNEQYF